This entry describes one TCR beta chain. The sample comes from a study of technical replicates of blood from a few donors. Assay used: immunoSEQ multiplex PCR; TCRdb lists only in-frame clones, some missing. The table includes around 85,000 clones, roughly 94% detected once. With 4 bases clipped from V and 4 bases from J, the junction kept 8 bases outside the gene matches. Germline assignment: CDR1 SGDLS and CDR2 YYNGEE. The CDR3 runs 16 residues. The chain employs TRBV9 and TRBJ2-2; 9 positions agree with TRBD2. The sequence derives from a human donor in good health. Sequenced: T cells isolated from PBMCs. For the CDR3, the DNA is TGTGCCAGCAGCCCCCGGGATAGCGGGGGCACCGGGGAGCTGTTTTTT. This codes for CASSPRDSGGTGELFF.